The 2 T cell receptor beta chains below were found in one sample sequenced in a study of T-cell reconstitution after alpha-beta-depleted transplantation in children. Unique molecular identifiers were used to barcode this TCRbeta library. One entry per CDR3 protein results from TCRdb running MiXCR on the PCR reads. The sample yields 450,000 to 500,000 distinct CDR3 sequences, approximately 13% seen once. The sequencing here drew on PBMCs from the stem cell graft donor, taken from the stem cell graft. Receptors originate from a human donor who donated a stem cell graft to a child with combined immunodeficiency.

This chain connects TRBV28 to TRBJ2-3; D call uncertain. The germline V and J ends were trimmed by 3 bases and 0 bases, with 10 bases remaining between them. Germline-derived CDR1 and CDR2 are MDHEN and SYDVKM. The CDR3 spans 15 residues. The CDR3 coding sequence is TGTGCCAGCAGTTTTCGGATACCTAGCACAGATACGCAGTATTTT. This translates into CASSFRIPSTDTQYF.

This clonotype has more than one count but fewer than ten. V usage is TRBV5-1 and J usage is TRBJ2-7, with D hard to call. V was trimmed by 0 bases and J by 2 bases, leaving 9 bases between them. The CDR3 runs 14 residues. Per the germline V gene, CDR1 is SGHRS and CDR2 is YFSETQ. The CDR3 sequence is CASSLAAETYEQYF. The CDR3 coding sequence is TGCGCCAGCAGCTTGGCTGCGGAGACCTACGAGCAGTACTTC. Together with reference TRBV5-1 and TRBJ2-7, the CDR3 gives the full variable domain: KAGVTQTPRYLIKTRGQQVTLSCSPISGHRSVSWYQQTPGQGLQFLFEYFSETQRNKGNFPGRFSGRQFSNSRSEMNVSTLELGDSALYLCASSLAAETYEQYFGPGTRLTVT.